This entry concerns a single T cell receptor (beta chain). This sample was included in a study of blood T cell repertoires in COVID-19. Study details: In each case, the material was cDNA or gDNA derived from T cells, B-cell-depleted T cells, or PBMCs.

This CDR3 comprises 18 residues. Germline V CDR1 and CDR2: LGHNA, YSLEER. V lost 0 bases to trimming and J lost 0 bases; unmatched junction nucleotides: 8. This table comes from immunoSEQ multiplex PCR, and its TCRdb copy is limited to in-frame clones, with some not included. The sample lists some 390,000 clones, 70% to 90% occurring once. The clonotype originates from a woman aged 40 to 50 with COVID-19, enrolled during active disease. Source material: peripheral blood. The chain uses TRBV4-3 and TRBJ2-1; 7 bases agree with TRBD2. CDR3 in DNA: TGCGCCAGCAGCCAAGACCTTAGCGGGCCCAGCTCCTACAATGAGCAGTTCTTC. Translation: CASSQDLSGPSSYNEQFF.